This TCR beta chain was observed in a study of OX40 agonist ivuxolimab in advanced cancers. Turning to the study itself: Dose-escalation patients' cancers were hepatocellular carcinoma, melanoma, renal cell or head and neck cancer. Participants could have had prior anti-PD-1, anti-PD-L1 or anti-CTLA-4 therapy, and roughly 39% had some.

A note on this clone: Its antigen remains unidentified.

Sampling times: baseline, cycle 4 day 1, cycle 7 day 1. Study observations and caveats: Mean expanded clone counts were higher in CD8+ than CD4+ T cells.

Measured with immunoSEQ multiplex PCR; TCRdb has only the in-frame clones, and not every one. The sample comprises about 87,000 clones, 83% of which are singletons, and approximately 0.9% rests with the top ten. Sample: CD4+ or CD8+ T cells sorted from blood, taken in a trial of the OX40 agonist ivuxolimab. This TCR came from an adult with an advanced solid tumor such as melanoma, head and neck, liver or kidney cancer.

CDR3 DNA: TGTGCCAGCAGTGTGGATAGCGGGGGGGCAGATGAGCAGTTCTTC. Protein sequence: CASSVDSGGADEQFF. This chain uses TRBV2 with TRBJ2-1; 11 bases agree with TRBD2. With V trimmed by 4 bases and J by 8 bases, 7 bases remained unmatched. Germline V CDR1 and CDR2: SNHLY, FYNNEI. This CDR3 has 15 amino acids. Complete variable domain (other parts from reference TRBV2 and TRBJ2-1): EPEVTQTPSHQVTQMGQEVILRCVPISNHLYFYWYRQILGQKVEFLVSFYNNEISEKSEIFDDQFSVERPDGSNFTLKIRSTKLEDSAMYFCASSVDSGGADEQFFGPGTRLTVL.